This passage covers 14 T cell receptor beta chains from one sample sequenced in a study of T cells after yellow fever vaccination. Via MiXCR, TCRdb re-called the 5' RACE reads, giving one row per CDR3 protein. The sample has 300,000 or so distinct CDR3 sequences, over 10% seen once. This material consisted of CD4+ T cells sorted from PBMCs, taken 45 days after the yellow fever booster vaccination. Receptors originate from a man aged 30 to 39 who received the YFV17D yellow fever vaccine.

This clonotype was detected a few times. V gene TRBV10-3 combines with J gene TRBJ1-4, with 9 bases aligning to TRBD1. The CDR3 is made up of 14 amino acids. J was trimmed by 5 bases and V by 3 bases; bases with no gene match: 1. Germline V gives CDR1 ENHRY, CDR2 SYGVKD. The CDR3 is CAISEGQGNEKLFF. DNA of the CDR3: TGTGCCATCAGTGAAGGACAGGGGAATGAAAAACTGTTTTTT.

This clonotype has only a few counts. V gene TRBV5-1 combines with J gene TRBJ2-7; 13 positions match TRBD2. Germline trimming cut 5 bases from V and 1 base from J; bases unmatched to any gene: 6. Germline values: CDR1 SGHRS, CDR2 YFSETQ. This CDR3 region has 16 residues. CDR3 sequence reads: CASSPGTSGVSYEQYF. CDR3 DNA: TGCGCCAGCAGTCCTGGGACTAGCGGGGTATCCTACGAGCAGTACTTC.

At least ten counts were recorded for this clonotype. The chain has TRBV20-1 and TRBJ2-3; D unresolved. The CDR3 runs to 14 residues. Deletions cut 5 bases from V and 7 bases from J, with 19 bases between. From germline, CDR1 is DFQATT and CDR2 SNEGSKA (reference sequence). The CDR3: CSASRVASAYTQYF. Here the CDR3 DNA reads TGCAGTGCTTCCCGGGTTGCGAGCGCCTATACGCAGTATTTT.

The chain uses TRBV5-1 and TRBJ2-4; TRBD1 might be the D (5 bases). Trimming took off 0 bases at V and 13 bases at J, with 11 bases between the two ends. The length of the CDR3 is 12 residues. From germline, CDR1 is SGHRS and CDR2 YFSETQ. CDR3 DNA sequence: TGCGCCAGCAGCTTGGAGCAGGGTTCCCAGTACTTC. Translation gives CASSLEQGSQYF.

The CDR3 bases are TGCAGTGCTAGAGACGGGAGGGCCCGCACAGATACGCAGTATTTT. Protein sequence: CSARDGRARTDTQYF. The chain joins TRBV20-1 to TRBJ2-3; TRBD2 agrees at 8 bases. The CDR3 is made up of 15 amino acids. The germline V gene encodes CDR1 DFQATT and CDR2 SNEGSKA (reference sequence). With 0 bases clipped from V and 1 base from J, the junction kept 3 bases outside the gene matches.

The V gene is TRBV18, the J gene TRBJ2-2; D might be TRBD1 (6 bases). CDR3 length equals 16 residues. Germline V gives CDR1 KGHSH, CDR2 LQKENI. Between the trimmed V and J ends, which lost 2 bases and 4 bases, there was a span of 14 bases. This CDR3 reads CASSPFSGQSTGELFF. Here the CDR3 DNA reads TGTGCCAGCTCACCATTCTCGGGACAAAGCACCGGGGAGCTGTTTTTT.

The gene calls are TRBV28 and TRBJ2-5; TRBD2 might be the D (7 bases). This CDR3 has 16 amino acids. Trimming pared 2 bases from V and 2 bases from J, leaving 15 bases between. The germline V gene encodes CDR1 MDHEN and CDR2 SYDVKM. The CDR3 loop reads CASSLGGAGAQETQYF. In DNA form, the CDR3 reads TGTGCCAGCAGTTTAGGGGGGGCGGGAGCGCAAGAGACCCAGTACTTC. Filled out from reference TRBV28 and TRBJ2-5, the complete variable domain reads DVKVTQSSRYLVKRTGEKVFLECVQDMDHENMFWYRQDPGLGLRLIYFSYDVKMKEKGDIPEGYSVSREKKERFSLILESASTNQTSMYLCASSLGGAGAQETQYFGPGTRLLVL.

A few counts support this clonotype. The chain combines TRBV27 with TRBJ2-5, with 9 bases identical to TRBD2. Per germline, CDR1 MNHEY and CDR2 SMNVEV (reference sequence). Germline trimming cut 3 bases from V and 4 bases from J; bases unmatched to any gene: 3. The CDR3 has 14 amino acids. This chain's CDR3 is CASSFLAGSETQYF. Written as DNA, the CDR3 is TGTGCCAGCAGTTTTCTAGCGGGATCAGAGACCCAGTACTTC.

This clonotype has just a few counts. This chain connects TRBV7-2 to TRBJ2-7, with D tentatively TRBD2 (5 bases). Germline CDR1 and CDR2: SGHTA and FQGNSA. V lost 3 bases and J 0 bases, leaving 12 bases between the germline ends. The CDR3 consists of 15 residues. As DNA, the CDR3 is TGTGCCAGCAGCTTGGACTTAGCTTACTCCTACGAGCAGTACTTC. It is translated as CASSLDLAYSYEQYF.

The count of this clonotype is one. Mismatch with germline at one junction end may stem from a read error. The chain links TRBV5-1 to TRBJ2-1, with TRBD2 identical over 7 bases. This CDR3 has 15 residues. The germline V gene encodes CDR1 SGHRS and CDR2 YFSETQ. The CDR3 DNA reads TGCGCCAGCAGTTTTGCGGGAGAGGCCTACAATGATCAGTTCTTC. Protein sequence: CASSFAGEAYNDQFF.

This clonotype was counted only a few times. The V call is TRBV5-1, the J call TRBJ1-1; D remains ambiguous. The CDR3 has 15 amino acids. Germline loops: CDR1 SGHRS, CDR2 YFSETQ. V was cut by 4 bases and J by 2 bases, with 15 bases left in between. CDR3 in DNA: TGCGCCAGCAGCCCACAAATGAGCGGTAACACTGAAGCTTTCTTT. Its protein is CASSPQMSGNTEAFF.

V is TRBV12-3 or TRBV12-4 and J is TRBJ2-3; a possible D gene is TRBD1 (5 bases). With 5 bases removed from V and 5 bases from J, the gap between germline ends came to 14 bases. This CDR3 region has 14 residues. The CDR3 here is CASSLGAEQDTQYF. CDR3 DNA: TGTGCCAGCAGTCTAGGGGCTGAACAAGATACGCAGTATTTT.

This clonotype was seen only a few times. The CDR3 does not close with the conserved phenylalanine or tryptophan, likely indicating a read error. The chain is built from TRBV20-1 and TRBJ2-7, with 9 positions matching TRBD1. J gave up 5 bases and V 2 bases, and 7 bases lay outside the gene matches. Looked up from germline, CDR1 is DFQATT and CDR2 is SNEGSKA (reference sequence). This CDR3 is 14 amino acids long. CDR3 residues: CSARPDRGYDEQYS. The DNA of the CDR3 is TGCAGTGCTAGACCGGACAGGGGTTACGACGAGCAGTACTCC.

This clonotype was observed a handful of times. J is TRBJ2-1 and V is TRBV7-3, with D tentatively TRBD2 (7 bases). This CDR3 has 11 amino acids. Trimming stripped 8 bases from V and 15 bases from J, with 17 bases between. The germline V gene has CDR1 SGHTA and CDR2 FQGTGA. The CDR3 reads CASEQGGGGFF. The CDR3 DNA follows: TGTGCCAGCGAACAAGGGGGGGGAGGGTTCTTC.